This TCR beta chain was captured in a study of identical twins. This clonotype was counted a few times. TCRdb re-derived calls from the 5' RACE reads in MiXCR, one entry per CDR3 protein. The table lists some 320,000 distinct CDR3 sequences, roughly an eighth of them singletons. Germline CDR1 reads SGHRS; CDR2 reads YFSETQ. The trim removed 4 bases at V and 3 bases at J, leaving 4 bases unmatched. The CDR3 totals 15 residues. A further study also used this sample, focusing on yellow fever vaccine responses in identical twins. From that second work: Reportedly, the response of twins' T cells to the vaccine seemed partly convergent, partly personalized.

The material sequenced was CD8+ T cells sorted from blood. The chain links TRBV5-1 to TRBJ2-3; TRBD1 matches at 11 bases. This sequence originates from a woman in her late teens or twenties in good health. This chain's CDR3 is CASSLGQGATDTQYF. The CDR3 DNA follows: TGCGCCAGCAGCCTCGGACAGGGGGCAACAGATACGCAGTATTTT. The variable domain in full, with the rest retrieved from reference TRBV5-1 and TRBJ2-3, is KAGVTQTPRYLIKTRGQQVTLSCSPISGHRSVSWYQQTPGQGLQFLFEYFSETQRNKGNFPGRFSGRQFSNSRSEMNVSTLELGDSALYLCASSLGQGATDTQYFGPGTRLTVL.